This T cell receptor beta chain was recorded in a study of regulatory T cells in long-lasting Graves disease (dated by TCRdb to the early 2020s). Study-wide context: Newly diagnosed Graves' disease patients had taken antithyroid drugs for less than 3 months. A total of some 33 samples were covered by TCR sequencing, comprising approximately 13 persistent and 20 or so newly diagnosed Graves' disease patients. The study took place in China and was registered as a clinical trial. This study used TCR sequencing and RNA sequencing of peripheral blood to compare persistent Graves' disease patients against newly diagnosed Graves' disease patients. Here is what the overall study found, with its caveats: The authors noted that the small sample size was a limitation that may lower accuracy. Lower TCR Shannon entropy and fewer highly expanded clones were observed in persistent Graves' disease patients than in newly diagnosed patients, which suggested clonal expansion. Only the TCR beta chain was sequenced and analyzed. The study examined only peripheral blood because the primary lesion, thyroid tissue, could not be accessed. More public clonotypes were shared among persistent patients (about 2,800) than among newly diagnosed patients (roughly 1,000). TRBV28, TRBJ1-2 and TRBJ2-5 were preferentially used in persistent disease, while TRBV20-1 and TRBJ2-1 were favored in newly diagnosed disease.

The intended sense of this specimen's time point label: newly diagnosed GD, antithyroid drugs for less than 3 months. RNA was extracted from PBMCs in TRIzol for both TCR sequencing and RNA sequencing. Graves' disease was diagnosed according to American Thyroid Association guidelines. Patients were recruited from an endocrinology department in Xi'an, China. From each patient, about 8.9 milliliters of peripheral blood was collected into an EDTA anticoagulant tube. PBMCs were isolated by Ficoll Paque Plus density gradient separation without further T cell sorting. An Agilent 2100 Bioanalyzer and agarose gel were used to assess RNA quality, and a NanoDrop 2000 was used to measure RNA concentration. V ends up 3 bases short and J 4 bases short, with an unmatched junction base count of 12. The germline V gene yields SGDLS for CDR1 and YYNGEE for CDR2. The cysteine opens and the phenylalanine closes a CDR3 of 16 amino acids. The only DNA kept is the CDR3, 48 bases in frame from the first base.

This clonotype occurred many times. The target of this receptor is not known. No qualities accompany the bases; no much larger clone lies one base away. Library prep was done by multiplex PCR. Sequencing used an Illumina HiSeq 4000. iRepertoire HTBI primers and Arm-PCR amplification of CDR3 regions were used to construct TCR beta libraries. Before sequencing, the PCR products underwent gel purification. Turning to the authors' computational methods: Gene usage analysis of CDR3 amino acid clonotypes used the roughly 60 TRBV and about 14 TRBJ segments found across samples. COPE and FqMerger were used to merge the filtered high-quality paired reads into contigs. BLAST was used to align contigs to the IMGT TRBV, TRBD and TRBJ reference genes, and CDR3 was defined following IMGT. Clonotypes above 0.1% frequency were classified as highly expanded clones. Repertoire diversity was measured by Shannon entropy, and V-J evenness by the Gini coefficient. A clonotype found in more than one individual was treated as public. TCRdb reanalyzed the raw reads on its own, using fastp at Q25 for trimming and MiXCR for clone calling, and kept in-frame beta chains. A single entry per CDR3 protein holds the most common genes and DNA from its merged rows. The V and J calls come from TCRdb's annotation, not from the publication. Counted in this sample were about 300,000 distinct CDR3 sequences; 15% to 20% of them appeared once. Of the sample, around 36% falls within the top ten clones.

This TCR was sampled from a female donor with Graves disease. The V and J genes are TRBV9 and TRBJ2-5, with TRBD2 identical over 7 junction bases. The sequences come from peripheral blood mononuclear cells (PBMCs), collected at new diagnosis, from a patient treated with antithyroid drugs. Here the CDR3 is given as CASSDRGREWGETQYF. The DNA reads as follows: TGTGCCAGCAGCGACCGCGGGCGGGAGTGGGGAGAGACCCAGTACTTC.